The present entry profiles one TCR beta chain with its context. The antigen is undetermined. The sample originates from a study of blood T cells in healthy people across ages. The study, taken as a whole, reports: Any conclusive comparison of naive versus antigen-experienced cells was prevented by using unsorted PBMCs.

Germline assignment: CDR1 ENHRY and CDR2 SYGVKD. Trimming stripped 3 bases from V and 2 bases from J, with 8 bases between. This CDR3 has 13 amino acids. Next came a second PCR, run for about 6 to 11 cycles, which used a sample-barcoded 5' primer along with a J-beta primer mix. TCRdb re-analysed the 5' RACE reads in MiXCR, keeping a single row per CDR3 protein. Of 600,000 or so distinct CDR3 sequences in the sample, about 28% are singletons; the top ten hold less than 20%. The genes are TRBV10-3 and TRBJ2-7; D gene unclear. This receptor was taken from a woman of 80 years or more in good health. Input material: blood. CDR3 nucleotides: TGTGCCATCAGTGAAGGTGGGACCTACGAGCAGTACTTC. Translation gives CAISEGGTYEQYF.